The 5 T cell receptor beta chains listed next were all sequenced from one sample in a study of cytomegalovirus exposure and HLA in healthy donors. Measured with immunoSEQ multiplex PCR; TCRdb has only the in-frame clones, and not every one. The sample lists roughly 120,000 clones; almost 90% were seen once. The specimen was PBMCs. These TCRs come from a woman under 30 in good health and CMV-seronegative.

This sequence joins TRBV5-1 and TRBJ2-7, with 8 bases matching TRBD1. After removal of 2 bases from V and 2 bases from J, the junction contained 9 bases not matched to a gene. CDR3 length equals 16 residues. Germline V gene lookup returns CDR1 SGHRS and CDR2 YFSETQ. The CDR3 DNA reads as TGCGCCAGCAGCTTCGGGACAGGAATTTCTACCTACGAGCAGTACTTC. Translation gives CASSFGTGISTYEQYF. The full variable domain, with the rest looked up from reference TRBV5-1 and TRBJ2-7, is KAGVTQTPRYLIKTRGQQVTLSCSPISGHRSVSWYQQTPGQGLQFLFEYFSETQRNKGNFPGRFSGRQFSNSRSEMNVSTLELGDSALYLCASSFGTGISTYEQYFGPGTRLTVT.

This clone was seen a few times. The genes are TRBV20-1 and TRBJ1-2, with D unclear. CDR3 length: 11 amino acids. Germline-derived CDR1 and CDR2 are DFQATT and SNEGSKA (reference sequence). Trimming took off 3 bases at V and 8 bases at J, with 10 bases between the two ends. DNA of the CDR3: TGCAGTGCTAGCAGGTCTGAGGGCTACACCTTC. Protein: CSASRSEGYTF.

The DNA of the CDR3 is TGTGCCAGCAGCCCGATATACAGGGCCACGAACACTGAAGCTTTCTTT. Translating gives CASSPIYRATNTEAFF. The gene calls are TRBV7-8 and TRBJ1-1, with a weak D call TRBD1 (6 bases). This CDR3 is 16 amino acids long. Germline CDR1 reads SGHVS; CDR2 reads FQNEAQ. With 5 bases removed from V and 1 base from J, the gap between germline ends came to 17 bases.

V is TRBV2 and J is TRBJ1-5, with D unresolved. V was trimmed by 2 bases and J by 5 bases, leaving 10 bases between them. This CDR3 is built from 14 residues. Germline assignment: CDR1 SNHLY and CDR2 FYNNEI. The chain's CDR3 is CASSERPRDQPQHF. The CDR3 DNA follows: TGTGCCAGCAGTGAAAGGCCGAGGGATCAGCCCCAGCATTTT.

V usage is TRBV2 and J usage is TRBJ1-6; the D is unclear. CDR1 and CDR2 (germline): SNHLY, FYNNEI. The CDR3 length is 15 residues. V lost 4 bases and J 11 bases, leaving 18 bases between the germline ends. The CDR3, as DNA: TGTGCCAGCAGTGTGGGCGACGGAAGCATAGCACCCCTCCACTTT. Translated: CASSVGDGSIAPLHF.